Below, 20 T cell receptor beta chains from the same sample are listed, as sequenced in a study of post-analysis software for immune sequencing data. General study results and limits: Patients had higher frequencies than controls of five TRBV segments, including TRBV5-6, TRBV5-1 and TRBV20-1.

Each TCR beta cDNA library carried unique molecular identifiers. TCRdb reanalysed the PCR reads using MiXCR and keeps one entry per CDR3 protein. The profile shows under 650,000 distinct CDR3 sequences, roughly two fifths of them singletons. Their antigens are not known. Sequencing used blood. The origin of the receptors is a girl aged 5 to 17 with multiple sclerosis.

The chain joins TRBV4-1 to TRBJ2-3; TRBD2 agrees at 13 bases. Trimming at V came to 6 bases and at J to 3 bases, leaving 3 bases not matched to a gene. This CDR3 region has 15 residues. CDR1 is MGHRA, CDR2 YSYEKL, per germline. The CDR3 nucleotides read TGCGCCAGCAGGGGACTAGCGGGGATTACAGATACGCAGTATTTT. This sequence encodes CASRGLAGITDTQYF.

The V gene is TRBV7-2, the J gene TRBJ2-7; no clear D gene. The CDR3 covers 17 residues. Germline CDR1 and CDR2: SGHTA and FQGNSA. The V end was cut by 4 bases, the J end by 6 bases, with 25 bases between. The CDR3 DNA sequence: TGTGCCAGCAGCTCGGCTTTACCGGGTCCTTCTATTCCCGAGCAGTACTTC. Its translation is CASSSALPGPSIPEQYF. The full variable domain, completed using reference TRBV7-2 and TRBJ2-7, is GAGVSQSPSNKVTEKGKDVELRCDPISGHTALYWYRQSLGQGLEFLIYFQGNSAPDKSGLPSDRFSAERTGGSVSTLTIQRTQQEDSAVYLCASSSALPGPSIPEQYFGPGTRLTVT.

This clonotype was recorded only once. The V gene is TRBV12-3 or TRBV12-4, the J gene TRBJ2-5; 10 nucleotides match TRBD2. This CDR3 spans 16 amino acids. V shed 5 bases and J 11 bases; nucleotides not matched to a gene: 17. CDR3: CASSPQGAGGHNEQYF. The CDR3 region has the DNA TGTGCCAGCAGTCCACAGGGAGCGGGGGGGCACAATGAGCAGTACTTC.

CDR3 DNA: TGTGCCAGCAGCCAAGCGTGGGGACAGGAGAACAATGAGCAGTTCTTC. Translated, it gives CASSQAWGQENNEQFF. The gene calls are TRBV4-2 and TRBJ2-1; 8 positions match TRBD1. CDR1 and CDR2 (germline): LGHNA, YNFKEQ. The CDR3 extends over 16 amino acids. The trim removed 1 base at V and 5 bases at J, leaving 7 bases unmatched.

The V gene is TRBV11-2, the J gene TRBJ2-7; possible D gene TRBD2, 6 bases. In germline, CDR1 is SGHAT, CDR2 FQNNGV. The length of the CDR3 is 16 residues. Trimming shortened V by 1 base and J by 0 bases, and 13 bases separated the two germline ends. This CDR3 is CASSLGVAEPSYEQYF. In nucleotides, the CDR3 is TGTGCCAGCAGCTTAGGGGTAGCGGAACCCTCCTACGAGCAGTACTTC.

There are a few counts of this clonotype. The chain uses TRBV4-3 and TRBJ2-4; the D gene is possibly TRBD2 (5 bases). The V gene's germline CDR1 is LGHNA and CDR2 YSLEER. Trimming took off 4 bases at V and 0 bases at J, with 16 bases between the two ends. The CDR3 covers 17 residues. Here the CDR3 DNA reads TGCGCCAGCAGCCCGGGCCGGGAAGGCCTAGCCAAAAACATTCAGTACTTC. It translates to CASSPGREGLAKNIQYF.

V and J are TRBV12-3 or TRBV12-4 and TRBJ1-2; 7 bases are shared with TRBD1. The CDR3 extends over 13 amino acids. Trimming took 5 bases from V and 7 from J; bases not matched to a gene: 7. The DNA for the CDR3 is TGTGCCAGCAGTCACCCGACAGGGTCTGGCTACACCTTC. It is translated as CASSHPTGSGYTF.

This clonotype was picked up a small number of times. V gene TRBV4-1 combines with J gene TRBJ1-2; TRBD1 aligns across 7 bases. J was trimmed by 5 bases and V by 9 bases; bases with no gene match: 15. The CDR3 is 15 amino acids. Germline lookup yields CDR1 MGHRA and CDR2 YSYEKL. The CDR3 loop is CASLPRAGGSYGYTF. The CDR3 DNA follows: TGCGCCAGTCTGCCTCGGGCAGGGGGTTCATATGGCTACACCTTC.

There are a few counts of this clonotype. The genes are TRBV6-2 or TRBV6-3 and TRBJ2-7; TRBD1 matches at 7 bases. This CDR3 contains 14 residues. The V gene end was trimmed by 4 bases and the J gene end by 6 bases; junction bases not matched to a gene: 9. Germline values: CDR1 MNHEY, CDR2 SVGEGT. In nucleotides, the CDR3 is TGTGCCAGCAGTTTACGACAGGGTAGTTCCGAGCAGTACTTC. Encoded protein: CASSLRQGSSEQYF.

V gene TRBV7-9 combines with J gene TRBJ1-1; 10 bases align to TRBD1. The V gene's germline CDR1 is SEHNR and CDR2 FQNEAQ (reference sequence). The length of the CDR3 is 15 residues. Trimming took 4 bases from V and 4 from J; bases not matched to a gene: 6. CDR3 in DNA: TGTGCCAGCAGCTCGGGACAGGGGACGACCACTGAAGCTTTCTTT. Its protein product is CASSSGQGTTTEAFF.

A word on this clonotype: The junction differs from germline at one of its ends, possibly a read error. This sequence joins TRBV10-3 and TRBJ2-5, with D possibly being TRBD1 (6 bases). Near its end, the DNA agrees better with TRBJ2-7, so the J call may be wrong. CDR1 is ENHRY and CDR2 is SYGVKD in the germline V gene. CDR3 size: 14 residues. The CDR3 here is CAVSYSGAQNEQYF. CDR3 sequence (DNA): TGTGCCGTCAGCTATTCAGGGGCGCAGAACGAGCAGTACTTC.

This clonotype was counted between two and nine times. This chain joins TRBV29-1 and TRBJ2-7; possibly TRBD2 for D (5 bases). Deletions cut 0 bases from V and 0 bases from J, with 15 bases between. CDR1 is SQVTM and CDR2 is ANQGSEA in the germline V gene. CDR3 length: 16 amino acids. CDR3 nucleotides: TGCAGCGTTGAAGATGGGGAGACGGGAAGCTCCTACGAGCAGTACTTC. Its translation is CSVEDGETGSSYEQYF.

V is TRBV7-2 and J is TRBJ2-7, with 9 positions matching TRBD2. The J segment lost 4 bases and the V segment lost 3 bases, leaving 7 bases of the junction unmatched. Germline-derived CDR1 and CDR2 are SGHTA and FQGNSA. The CDR3 extends over 15 amino acids. The CDR3 region is CASSLGSGGGYEQYF. CDR3 nucleotide sequence: TGTGCCAGCAGCTTGGGTAGCGGGGGTGGGTACGAGCAGTACTTC.

This clonotype was seen a handful of times. At one end the junction does not follow the germline gene, possibly because of a read error. The CDR3 here is CSARGGPLYEQYF. The CDR3 nucleotides read TGCAGCGCTAGGGGGGGGCCCTTATACGAGCAGTACTTC. The chain couples TRBV20-1 to TRBJ2-7; D is possibly TRBD2 (7 bases). This CDR3 spans 13 amino acids. Germline V gene lookup returns CDR1 DFQATT and CDR2 SNEGSKA (reference sequence).

The chain links TRBV20-1 to TRBJ2-5; D is unclear. The germline CDR1 and CDR2 sequences are DFQATT and SNEGSKA (reference sequence). This CDR3 has 13 residues. The CDR3 nucleotides are TGCAGCGCTTTGTTCCTTGTCCAAGAGACCCAGTACTTC. This encodes CSALFLVQETQYF.

This chain joins TRBV6-2 or TRBV6-3 and TRBJ1-5; D is uncertain. CDR1 and CDR2 (germline): MNHEY, SVGEGT. CDR3 size: 15 residues. V was trimmed by 5 bases and J by 9 bases, leaving 20 bases between them. The CDR3 nucleotides are TGTGCCAGCAGTCCATCCGGGAACATAATCAGGCCCCAGCATTTT. As protein: CASSPSGNIIRPQHF.

Only a few counts were recorded for this clonotype. The chain uses TRBV11-2 and TRBJ2-7; a possible D gene is TRBD1 (6 bases). The V gene's germline CDR1 is SGHAT and CDR2 FQNNGV. This CDR3 has 13 residues. V lost 5 bases to trimming and J lost 2 bases, with 10 bases between them. The CDR3 spells CASSPGHAYEQYF. CDR3 DNA sequence: TGTGCCAGCAGCCCGGGACACGCCTACGAGCAGTACTTC.

The rearrangement links TRBV4-1 to TRBJ2-7; D not certain. V lost 1 base, J lost 9 bases, and 7 bases lay in between. Germline-derived CDR1 and CDR2 are MGHRA and YSYEKL. This CDR3 is 11 amino acids long. CDR3: CASSQGPRQYF. CDR3 coding DNA: TGCGCCAGCAGCCAAGGGCCGCGGCAGTACTTC.

This chain uses TRBV29-1 with TRBJ2-4, with 12 bases matching TRBD1. The DNA end lines up better with TRBJ2-5; the J call may be wrong. There are 15 residues in the CDR3. Germline CDR1 SQVTM, CDR2 ANQGSEA. CDR3 DNA sequence: TGCAGCGTTAAGGGGACAGGGGGCGCGGGGGAGACCCAGTACTTC. This encodes CSVKGTGGAGETQYF.

This clonotype was observed a handful of times. The chain joins TRBV20-1 to TRBJ2-3; D is possibly TRBD1 (6 bases). This CDR3 has 13 residues. V was cut by 6 bases and J by 0 bases, with 10 bases left in between. Germline V gene lookup returns CDR1 DFQATT and CDR2 SNEGSKA (reference sequence). The CDR3 nucleotides read TGCAGTGCCGTGGGGGCTAGCACAGATACGCAGTATTTT. This codes for CSAVGASTDTQYF.